This TCR beta chain was sequenced for a study of CD8 T cells in ankylosing spondylitis. Overall study results and limits: Previously reported in reactive arthritis synovial fluid and blood were some of the motif variants. Within ankylosing spondylitis blood, a TCR beta motif made up of several highly homologous variants appeared to be characteristic.

In making TCR beta libraries, quantitative 5'-RACE with molecular barcodes was used. One entry per CDR3 protein results from TCRdb running MiXCR on the 5' RACE reads. Of some 130,000 distinct CDR3 sequences in the sample, just under 7.5% are singletons; the top ten hold around 11%. V was pared by 3 bases and J by 6 bases, with 11 bases between. Germline assignment: CDR1 LGHDT and CDR2 YNNKEL (reference sequence). The CDR3 is made up of 14 amino acids. This clonotype was counted many times. Its antigen is unknown. The TCR was taken from a female donor with ankylosing spondylitis or in good health (not recorded which). The rearrangement uses TRBV3-1 and TRBJ2-2, with D tentatively TRBD1 or TRBD2 (5 bases each). Sequences were obtained from blood, either unsorted or a sorted T cell fraction (not recorded which). Here the CDR3 reads CASSQGESPGELFF. CDR3 DNA: TGTGCCAGCAGCCAGGGGGAGAGCCCCGGGGAGCTGTTTTTT. The variable domain in full, with the rest retrieved from reference TRBV3-1 and TRBJ2-2, is DTAVSQTPKYLVTQMGNDKSIKCEQNLGHDTMYWYKQDSKKFLKIMFSYNNKELIINETVPNRFSPKSPDKAHLNLHINSLELGDSAVYFCASSQGESPGELFFGEGSRLTVL.